Below, one T cell receptor beta chain is given with its context. The antigen remains undetermined. TCRdb's copy holds only in-frame clones and misses some; the assay was immunoSEQ multiplex PCR. Of roughly 150,000 clones listed, over 80% were seen once; the top ten hold 8% to 10%. The data originate from a study of T cell responses to AZD1222 COVID-19 vaccine. Germline CDR1 SGHRS, CDR2 YFSETQ. The CDR3 totals 16 residues. V lost 2 bases and J lost 9; bases outside the gene matches: 9. Pooling covered second doses at about 4 or about 12 weeks. Study observations and caveats: White British ancestry dominated among donors, who included more females, and clonal diversity was possibly underestimated. Repertoire sampling happened only post peak T cell response. Just a handful of AZD1222 recipients were seropositive at baseline.

The V gene is TRBV5-1, the J gene TRBJ2-3, with 13 nucleotides matching TRBD2. Sequenced here: peripheral blood, sampled 28 days after the second AZD1222 dose. The source is an adult who received the AZD1222 COVID-19 vaccine. The CDR3 DNA sequence: TGCGCCAGCAGCTTAGGGACTAGCGGGGTCGAAGGAACGCAGTATTTT. Its protein is CASSLGTSGVEGTQYF.